In its sample, the clone carrying this T cell receptor (beta chain) was seen once. As handled by the study authors: The authors estimated nucleated cell counts from reference gene primer amplification. This table comes from immunoSEQ multiplex PCR, and its TCRdb copy is limited to in-frame clones, with some not included. V and J calls and clone size are given by that table; D and trimming were obtained from the DNA. In the table there are some 70,000 clones, roughly 86% of which are singletons. The CDR3 consists of 17 residues. V lost 1 base and J 1 base, leaving 14 bases between the germline ends. Germline V gives CDR1 SGHNT, CDR2 YENEEA. This record comes from a study of blood T cell repertoires in COVID-19. On the study more broadly: Material from acute and convalescent COVID-19 was sourced from the United States, Italy and Spain.

J is TRBJ2-1 and V is TRBV11-3, with D possibly matching TRBD2 (5 bases). This receptor was taken from a man over 45 with active COVID-19. Material for sequencing was peripheral blood. CDR3 in amino acids: CASSLVWRAGSYNEQFF. The CDR3 nucleotides are TGTGCCAGCAGCTTAGTTTGGCGGGCCGGTTCCTACAATGAGCAGTTCTTC.